This T cell receptor (beta chain) was retrieved from a study of cytotoxic CD8 clonotypes in ibrutinib-treated CLL. Whole-study results and caveats: At ibrutinib response, clonality increased, and at progression it declined back toward baseline.

Generated by immunoSEQ multiplex PCR, the TCRdb table keeps only in-frame clones and is missing some. Seen here are more than 50,000 clones, less than 75% observed once, and the top ten hold approximately 14%. This CDR3 has 11 residues. From germline, CDR1 is SGHDN and CDR2 FVKESK. V was clipped by 4 bases and J by 1 base, with 2 bases between them. Remarks on this clone: Its antigen is currently unknown.

This clonotype originated in a human donor with chronic lymphocytic leukemia. This material consisted of PBMCs, taken after 12 months of ibrutinib treatment. The chain is built from TRBV14 and TRBJ2-7; D is unresolved. CDR3 sequence reads: CASSPSYEQYF. In DNA form, the CDR3 reads TGTGCCAGCAGCCCGTCCTACGAGCAGTACTTC.